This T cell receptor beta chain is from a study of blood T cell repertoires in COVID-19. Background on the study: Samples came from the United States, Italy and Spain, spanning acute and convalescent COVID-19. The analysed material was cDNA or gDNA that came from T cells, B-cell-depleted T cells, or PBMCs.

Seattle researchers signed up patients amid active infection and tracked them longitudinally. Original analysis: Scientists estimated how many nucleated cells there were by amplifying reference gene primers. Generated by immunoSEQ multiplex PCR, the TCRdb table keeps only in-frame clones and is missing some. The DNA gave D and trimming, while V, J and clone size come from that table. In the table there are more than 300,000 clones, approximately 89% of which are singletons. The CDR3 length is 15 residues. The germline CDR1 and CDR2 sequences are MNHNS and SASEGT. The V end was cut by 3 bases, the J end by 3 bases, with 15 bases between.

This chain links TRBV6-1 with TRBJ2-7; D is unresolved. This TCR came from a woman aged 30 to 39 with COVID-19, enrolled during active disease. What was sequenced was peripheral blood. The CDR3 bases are TGTGCCAGCAGTGAGAGCCTTTCGCCCCACTACGAGCAGTACTTC. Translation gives CASSESLSPHYEQYF.